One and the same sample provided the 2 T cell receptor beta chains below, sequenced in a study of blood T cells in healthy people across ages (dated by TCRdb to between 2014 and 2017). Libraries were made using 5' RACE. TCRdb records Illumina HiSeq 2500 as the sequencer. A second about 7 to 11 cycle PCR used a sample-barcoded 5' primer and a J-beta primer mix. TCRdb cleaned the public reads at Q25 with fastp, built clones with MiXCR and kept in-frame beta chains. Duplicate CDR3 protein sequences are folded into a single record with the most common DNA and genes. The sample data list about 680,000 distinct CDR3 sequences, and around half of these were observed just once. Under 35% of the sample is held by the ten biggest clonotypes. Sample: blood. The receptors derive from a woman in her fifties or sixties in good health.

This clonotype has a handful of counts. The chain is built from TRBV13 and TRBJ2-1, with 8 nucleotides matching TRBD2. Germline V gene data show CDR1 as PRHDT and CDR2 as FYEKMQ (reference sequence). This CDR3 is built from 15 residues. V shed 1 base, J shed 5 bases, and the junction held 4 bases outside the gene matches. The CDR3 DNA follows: TGTGCCAGCAGCTTAGCGGGAGGGCTTGACAATGAGCAGTTCTTC. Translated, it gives CASSLAGGLDNEQFF.

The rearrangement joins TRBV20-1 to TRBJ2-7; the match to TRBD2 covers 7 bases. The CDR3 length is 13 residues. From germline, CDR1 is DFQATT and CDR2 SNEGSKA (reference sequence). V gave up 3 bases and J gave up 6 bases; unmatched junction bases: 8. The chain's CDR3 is CSASARAGVEQYF. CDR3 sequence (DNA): TGCAGTGCTAGCGCCAGGGCGGGGGTCGAGCAGTACTTC.